One sample yielded the 10 T cell receptor beta chains listed below, sequenced in a study of blood T cell repertoires in COVID-19. Measured with immunoSEQ multiplex PCR; TCRdb has only the in-frame clones, and not every one. The sample lists just over 250,000 clones, 80% to 90% occurring once. The sequencing input was peripheral blood. Every receptor here comes from a woman in her forties or fifties with acute or convalescent COVID-19.

The rearrangement uses TRBV27 and TRBJ2-7; D is uncertain. V lost 7 bases and J lost 3, with 4 bases in between. CDR1 is MNHEY and CDR2 is SMNVEV in the germline V gene (reference sequence). This CDR3 has 10 residues. CDR3 loop: CASIIYEQYF. The CDR3 region has the DNA TGTGCCAGCATCATCTACGAGCAGTACTTC.

V gene TRBV3-1 (or the pseudogene TRBV3-2) combines with J gene TRBJ1-1; perhaps TRBD1 as D (6 bases). This CDR3 has 14 residues. Between the trimmed V and J ends, which lost 1 base and 4 bases, there was a span of 10 bases. The germline gives CDR1 LGHDT, CDR2 YNNKEL (reference sequence). The CDR3 sequence: CASSQAGEGTEAFF. CDR3 in DNA: TGTGCCAGCAGCCAAGCAGGGGAAGGCACTGAAGCTTTCTTT.

This clone was counted a few times. The rearrangement links TRBV4-1 to TRBJ2-3; D uncertain. Germline V gene sequence: CDR1 MGHRA, CDR2 YSYEKL. V lost 1 base, J lost 2 bases, and 4 bases lay in between. This CDR3 is 13 amino acids long. This CDR3 reads CASSQGPTDTQYF. The DNA of the CDR3 is TGCGCCAGCAGCCAAGGGCCCACAGATACGCAGTATTTT.

This clone was picked up one time. The chain joins TRBV28 to TRBJ1-2; 9 bases fit TRBD1. The length of the CDR3 is 14 residues. In germline, CDR1 is MDHEN, CDR2 SYDVKM. V was pared by 5 bases and J by 1 base, with 2 bases of the junction left unmatched. CDR3 sequence (DNA): TGTGCCAGCAGTGGGACAGGGCGTAACTATGGCTACACCTTC. It specifies CASSGTGRNYGYTF.

V gene TRBV27 combines with J gene TRBJ2-3; 8 bases are a match to TRBD2. The V gene end was trimmed by 7 bases and the J gene end by 4 bases; junction bases not matched to a gene: 10. The germline V gene has CDR1 MNHEY and CDR2 SMNVEV (reference sequence). The CDR3 consists of 15 residues. The CDR3 DNA reads TGTGCCAGCACCAAGACTAGCGATACCGCAGATACGCAGTATTTT. Amino acid sequence: CASTKTSDTADTQYF.

This chain uses TRBV7-9 with TRBJ2-7; D ambiguous. The germline gives CDR1 SEHNR, CDR2 FQNEAQ (reference sequence). V lost 1 base and J 1 base, leaving 8 bases between the germline ends. The CDR3 has 14 amino acids. The CDR3 bases are TGTGCCAGCAGCTTAGTTGAGGATTCCTACGAGCAGTACTTC. Translated, it gives CASSLVEDSYEQYF.

The chain links TRBV5-1 to TRBJ1-1; D gene ambiguous. Trimming left V 0 bases short and J 1 base short, with 22 bases between. In germline, CDR1 is SGHRS, CDR2 YFSETQ. The CDR3 covers 19 residues. The CDR3 DNA reads TGCGCCAGCAGCTTGGACCCGACATCTCTCCCGGGGTGGAACACTGAAGCTTTCTTT. Translating it yields CASSLDPTSLPGWNTEAFF.

The chain recombines TRBV27 with TRBJ1-1; TRBD1 might be the D (6 bases). Germline assignment: CDR1 MNHEY and CDR2 SMNVEV (reference sequence). The CDR3 sequence is 14 residues long. Between the trimmed V and J ends, which lost 3 bases and 1 base, there was a span of 9 bases. CDR3 nucleotide sequence: TGTGCCAGCAGTTTCTCCAGGGGGAACACTGAAGCTTTCTTT. Translating gives CASSFSRGNTEAFF.

This clone appeared a few times. This chain connects TRBV15 to TRBJ2-4; possible D gene TRBD2, 7 bases. CDR1 is LNHNV and CDR2 is YYDKDF in the germline V gene (reference sequence). The V and J ends lost 3 bases and 6 bases respectively, with 15 bases between them. The CDR3 loop spans 15 amino acids. In nucleotides, the CDR3 is TGTGCCACCAGCAGGTTCGGGGGGCCCGGAAACATTCAGTACTTC. Translating gives CATSRFGGPGNIQYF.

J is TRBJ2-2 and V is TRBV5-1; 7 bases line up with TRBD1. V shed 0 bases, J shed 3 bases, and the junction held 8 bases outside the gene matches. CDR3 size: 17 residues. Germline-derived CDR1 and CDR2 are SGHRS and YFSETQ. DNA of the CDR3: TGCGCCAGCAGCTTGGATGGGTTTACAGGGGACACCGGGGAGCTGTTTTTT. It encodes CASSLDGFTGDTGELFF.